This TCR beta chain was identified in a study of blood T cell repertoires in COVID-19 (dated by TCRdb to the early 2020s). Background for the entire study: Collaborator samples came from the United States, Italy and Spain and covered acute and convalescent phases of COVID-19. The prospective study material was composed of cDNA or gDNA derived from T cells, B-cell-depleted T cells, or PBMCs. Nearly every sample came with metadata listing a de-identified subject ID, COVID-19 status, age in years and sex. The samples were drawn from the first 160 participants of the ongoing ImmuneRACE study and from more than 1,000 subjects provided by 6 global collaborators. The repertoires were released in a freely available public database meant as a resource for research on the immune response to SARS-CoV-2. Where available, HLA class I and class II types were obtained from metadata supplied by the sample provider rather than from assay-based typing. Subjects who had been exposed to COVID-19, were actively infected with it, or had recovered from it provided the deeply sampled blood TCRbeta repertoires that made up the dataset.

Note on this clone: This clone's antigen is unknown. Per-base quality was not reported, and no clone a single base away is much larger than it.

The paper as a whole reports these results and caveats: The amount of clinical and demographic metadata varied by source and participant and was provided uncurated.

Each collaborating institution followed its own protocols to collect whole blood in K2EDTA tubes. For TCRbeta analysis, collaborators shipped samples as frozen whole blood, isolated PBMCs, or DNA extracted from either of those sample types. CDR1 and CDR2 are drawn from the germline V gene (reference sequence): LGHDT, YNNKEL. CDR3 length: 14 amino acids, cysteine to phenylalanine. Only the CDR3 region is kept as DNA, spanning 42 bases read in frame from base 1. V is pared back by 0 bases and J by 6 bases, with 6 bases lying between the germline termini. TCRbeta CDR3 regions were amplified from genomic DNA by means of the immunoSEQ Assay, a bias-controlled multiplex PCR. The study's own analysis went as follows. Nucleated cell counts per sample were estimated from amplification of reference gene primers within the assay. Sequence reads were collapsed and filtered to measure the absolute abundance of every unique TCRbeta CDR3 rearrangement. For each sample, productive Simpson clonality was calculated as the square root of Simpson's diversity index across productive rearrangements. What TCRdb holds here is the immuneACCESS table cut down to in-frame rearrangements. Part of the clones is not present; checked against another copy, under half of the missing clones reflect an unresolved V gene, and the others are unexplained. That table is the source of V, J and clone size, and D and trimming were worked out from the DNA. The sample table lists 68,000 or so clones, approximately 92% of them with a count of one. Roughly 2.8% of the sample is in the top ten clones.

The origin of this receptor is a man aged 50-59 years with acute or convalescent COVID-19. The sample comprised peripheral blood. This chain is built from TRBV3-1 (or the pseudogene TRBV3-2) and TRBJ1-6, with the identity of the D gene unclear. The CDR3 is CASSQDFGNSPLHF. The DNA is TGTGCCAGCAGCCAAGATTTCGGTAATTCACCCCTCCACTTT.